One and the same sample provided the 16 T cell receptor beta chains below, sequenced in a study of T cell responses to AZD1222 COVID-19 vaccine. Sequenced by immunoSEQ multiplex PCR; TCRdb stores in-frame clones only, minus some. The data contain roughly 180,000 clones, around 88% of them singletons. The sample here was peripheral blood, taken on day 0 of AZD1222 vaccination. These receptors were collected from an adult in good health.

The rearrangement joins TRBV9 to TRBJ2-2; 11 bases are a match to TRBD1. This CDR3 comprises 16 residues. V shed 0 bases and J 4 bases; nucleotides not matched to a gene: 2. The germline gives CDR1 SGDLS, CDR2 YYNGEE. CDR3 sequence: CASSVGTGGTTGELFF. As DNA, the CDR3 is TGTGCCAGCAGCGTAGGGACAGGGGGCACCACCGGGGAGCTGTTTTTT.

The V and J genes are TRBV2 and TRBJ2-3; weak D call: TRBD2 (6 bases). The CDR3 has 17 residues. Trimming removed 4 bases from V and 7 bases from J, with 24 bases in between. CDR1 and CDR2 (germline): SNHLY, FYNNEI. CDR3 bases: TGTGCCAGCAGTGCTTCGGGACTCTCCGGGTGGGGGTATACGCAGTATTTT. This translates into CASSASGLSGWGYTQYF.

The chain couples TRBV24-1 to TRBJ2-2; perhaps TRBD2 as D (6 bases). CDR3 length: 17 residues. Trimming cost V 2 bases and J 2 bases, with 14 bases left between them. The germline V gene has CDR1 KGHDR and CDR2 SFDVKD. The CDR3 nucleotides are TGTGCCACCAGTGATTCTTTCGCGGGACCTAACACCGGGGAGCTGTTTTTT. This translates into CATSDSFAGPNTGELFF.

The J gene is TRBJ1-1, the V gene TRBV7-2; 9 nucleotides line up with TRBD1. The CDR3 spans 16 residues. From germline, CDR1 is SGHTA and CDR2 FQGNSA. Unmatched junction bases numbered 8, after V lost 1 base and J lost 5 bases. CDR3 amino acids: CASSLVTGGRETEAFF. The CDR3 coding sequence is TGTGCCAGCAGCTTAGTGACAGGGGGTAGAGAAACTGAAGCTTTCTTT. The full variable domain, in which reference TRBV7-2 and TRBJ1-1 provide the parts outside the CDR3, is GAGVSQSPSNKVTEKGKDVELRCDPISGHTALYWYRQSLGQGLEFLIYFQGNSAPDKSGLPSDRFSAERTGGSVSTLTIQRTQQEDSAVYLCASSLVTGGRETEAFFGQGTRLTVV.

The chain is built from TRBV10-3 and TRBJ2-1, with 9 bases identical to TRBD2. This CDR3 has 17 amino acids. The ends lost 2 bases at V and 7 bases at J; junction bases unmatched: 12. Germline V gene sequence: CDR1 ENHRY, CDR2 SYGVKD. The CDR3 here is CAISETRAGGSDNEQFF. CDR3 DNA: TGTGCCATCAGTGAGACTCGGGCGGGGGGGTCTGATAATGAGCAGTTCTTC.

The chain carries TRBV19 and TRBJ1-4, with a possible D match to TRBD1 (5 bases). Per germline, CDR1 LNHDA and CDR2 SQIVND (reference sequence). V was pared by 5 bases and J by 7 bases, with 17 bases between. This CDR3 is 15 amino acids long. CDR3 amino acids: CASSVPRDGLEKLFF. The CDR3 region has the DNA TGTGCCAGTAGTGTTCCCCGGGACGGACTTGAAAAACTGTTTTTT.

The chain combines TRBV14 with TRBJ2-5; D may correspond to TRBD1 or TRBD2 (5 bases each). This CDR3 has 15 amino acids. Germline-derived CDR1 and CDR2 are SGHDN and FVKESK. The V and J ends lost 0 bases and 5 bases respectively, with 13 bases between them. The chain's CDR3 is CASSQETASGETQYF. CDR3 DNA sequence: TGTGCCAGCAGCCAAGAGACAGCCTCGGGGGAGACCCAGTACTTC.

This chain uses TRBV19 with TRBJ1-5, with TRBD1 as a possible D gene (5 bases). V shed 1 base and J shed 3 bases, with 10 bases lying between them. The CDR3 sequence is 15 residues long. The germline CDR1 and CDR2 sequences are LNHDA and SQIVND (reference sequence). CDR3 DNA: TGTGCCAGTAGTATAGCCGGGGGAGACAATCAGCCCCAGCATTTT. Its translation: CASSIAGGDNQPQHF.

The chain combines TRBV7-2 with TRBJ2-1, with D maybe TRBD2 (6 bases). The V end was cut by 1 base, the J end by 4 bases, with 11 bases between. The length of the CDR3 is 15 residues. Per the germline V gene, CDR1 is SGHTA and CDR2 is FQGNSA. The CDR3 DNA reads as TGTGCCAGCAGCTTAGAAAGGGACTTTTACAATGAGCAGTTCTTC. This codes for CASSLERDFYNEQFF.

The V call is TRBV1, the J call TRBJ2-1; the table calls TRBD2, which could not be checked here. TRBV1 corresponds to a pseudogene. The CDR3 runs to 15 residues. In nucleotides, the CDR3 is TGCACCAGCAGCGCGGGGACTAGTACCTACAATGAGCAGTTCTTC. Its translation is CTSSAGTSTYNEQFF.

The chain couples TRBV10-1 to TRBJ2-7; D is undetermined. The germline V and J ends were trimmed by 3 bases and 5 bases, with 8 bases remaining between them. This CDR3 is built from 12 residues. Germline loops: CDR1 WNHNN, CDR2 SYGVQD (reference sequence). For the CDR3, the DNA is TGCGCCAGCAGTGATCGAGTAAACGAGCAGTACTTC. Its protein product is CASSDRVNEQYF.

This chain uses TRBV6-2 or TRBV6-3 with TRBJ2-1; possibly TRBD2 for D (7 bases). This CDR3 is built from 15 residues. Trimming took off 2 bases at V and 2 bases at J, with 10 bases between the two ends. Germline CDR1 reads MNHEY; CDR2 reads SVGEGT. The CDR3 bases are TGTGCCAGCAGTTACCGCGGGGGCCCCTACAATGAGCAGTTCTTC. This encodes CASSYRGGPYNEQFF.

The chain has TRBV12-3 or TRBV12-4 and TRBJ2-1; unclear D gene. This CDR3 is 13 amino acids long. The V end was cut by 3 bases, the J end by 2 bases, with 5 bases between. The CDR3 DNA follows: TGTGCCAGCAGTTTGGCTACCTACAATGAGCAGTTCTTC. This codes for CASSLATYNEQFF.

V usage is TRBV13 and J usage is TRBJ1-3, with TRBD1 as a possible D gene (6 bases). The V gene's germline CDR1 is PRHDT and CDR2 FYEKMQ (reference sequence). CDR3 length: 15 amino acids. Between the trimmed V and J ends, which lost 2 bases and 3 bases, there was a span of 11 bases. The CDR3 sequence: CASSLYRADGNTIYF. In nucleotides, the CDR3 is TGTGCCAGCAGCTTATACAGGGCGGATGGAAACACCATATATTTT.

CDR3: CASSLGGRGSSYEQYF. The CDR3 DNA reads as TGTGCCAGCAGCTTGGGTGGGCGCGGGAGCTCCTACGAGCAGTACTTC. This chain links TRBV5-4 with TRBJ2-7, with 7 nucleotides matching TRBD2. This CDR3 has 16 amino acids. CDR1 SGHNT and CDR2 YYREEE come from the germline V gene (reference sequence). Trimming at V came to 0 bases and at J to 0 bases, leaving 6 bases not matched to a gene.

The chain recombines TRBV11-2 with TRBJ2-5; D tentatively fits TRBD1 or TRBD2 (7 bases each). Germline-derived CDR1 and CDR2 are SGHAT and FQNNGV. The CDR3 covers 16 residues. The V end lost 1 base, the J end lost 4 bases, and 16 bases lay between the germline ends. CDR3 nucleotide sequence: TGTGCCAGCAGCTTAGGGGGGCAGGGGGAGGGAGAGACCCAGTACTTC. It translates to CASSLGGQGEGETQYF.